The next 15 T cell receptor beta chains were all read from a single sample in a study of CD8 T cells in Susac syndrome. RNA, at roughly 0.45 to 1 ug, was reverse transcribed with random hexamers. TCRdb called the immunoSEQ multiplex PCR reads again in MiXCR, with one record for every CDR3 protein. The sample has tens of thousands of distinct CDR3 sequences; roughly 94% are singletons. What was sequenced was CD4+ T cells from PBMCs. The receptors stem from a human donor with Susac syndrome.

This clonotype was counted a single time. The chain recombines TRBV6-2 or TRBV6-3 with TRBJ2-7; TRBD2 agrees at 10 bases. V lost 2 bases and J lost 2; bases outside the gene matches: 0. The CDR3 is 14 amino acids. CDR1 and CDR2 from the germline V gene are MNHEY and SVGEGT. CDR3 sequence reads: CASSYGTSAYEQYF. CDR3 nucleotides: TGTGCCAGCAGTTACGGGACTAGCGCCTACGAGCAGTACTTC.

J is TRBJ1-4 and V is TRBV29-1; 10 bases line up with TRBD1. Germline V lookup: CDR1 SQVTM, CDR2 ANQGSEA. The CDR3 consists of 13 residues. V lost 7 bases and J lost 5; bases outside the gene matches: 4. CDR3 coding DNA: TGCAGCGGCCGGACAGGGGGGAATGAAAAACTGTTTTTT. Its protein is CSGRTGGNEKLFF.

The rearrangement uses TRBV5-3 and TRBJ1-6; 9 bases are shared with TRBD1. TRBV5-3 is placed among ORFs of uncertain function. The V gene end was trimmed by 9 bases and the J gene end by 7 bases; junction bases not matched to a gene: 8. There are 14 residues in the CDR3. DNA of the CDR3: TGTGCCAACCATGGGACAGGGCCAAATTCACCCCTCCACTTT. It yields the protein CANHGTGPNSPLHF.

This chain joins TRBV30 and TRBJ1-1; maybe TRBD1 (5 bases). The CDR3 spans 13 residues. CDR1 is GTSNPN and CDR2 is SVGIG in the germline V gene (reference sequence). V dropped 8 bases and J dropped 1 base, with 14 bases sitting between them. Here the CDR3 reads CAGQGLPNTEAFF. For the CDR3, the DNA is TGTGCCGGGCAGGGTTTACCGAACACTGAAGCTTTCTTT.

The chain couples TRBV28 to TRBJ1-2, with 8 bases identical to TRBD1. Germline-derived CDR1 and CDR2 are MDHEN and SYDVKM. The CDR3 runs 12 residues. The junction had 5 bases not matched to a gene; V was cut back by 6 bases and J by 8 bases. The CDR3 nucleotides are TGTGCCAGCAGGGCAGGGGGCCAGGGCTACACCTTC. It specifies CASRAGGQGYTF.

The CDR3 nucleotides are TGTGCCAGCAGTTTTAGGACGGGGAACACTGAAGCTTTCTTT. Amino acids: CASSFRTGNTEAFF. The gene calls are TRBV28 and TRBJ1-1; no firm D call. V dropped 3 bases and J dropped 1 base, with 9 bases sitting between them. The CDR3 sequence is 14 residues long. The germline V gene has CDR1 MDHEN and CDR2 SYDVKM.

This rearrangement joins TRBV28 to TRBJ1-6, with D possibly matching TRBD1 (6 bases). Trimming took off 5 bases at V and 9 bases at J, with 17 bases between the two ends. CDR3 length: 15 amino acids. The V gene's germline CDR1 is MDHEN and CDR2 SYDVKM. The CDR3: CASSPSDRKVSPLHF. The CDR3 bases are TGTGCCAGCAGTCCCTCCGACAGGAAGGTTTCACCCCTCCACTTT.

The chain has TRBV5-1 and TRBJ1-1; 7 nucleotides align to TRBD1. Germline V gives CDR1 SGHRS, CDR2 YFSETQ. V shed 6 bases, J shed 4 bases, and the junction held 9 bases outside the gene matches. This CDR3 has 14 residues. CDR3 protein: CASNLDRVGTEAFF. The CDR3 coding sequence is TGCGCCAGCAACTTAGACAGGGTAGGCACTGAAGCTTTCTTT.

The chain uses TRBV20-1 and TRBJ2-5, with 10 nucleotides matching TRBD2. The CDR3 runs 13 residues. Looked up from germline, CDR1 is DFQATT and CDR2 is SNEGSKA (reference sequence). CDR3 nucleotide sequence: TGCACCCTCATAGCGGGGGGCGGGGAGACCCAGTACTTC. Its translation: CTLIAGGGETQYF.

This clonotype has just a few counts. CDR3: CASSLRQGPGELFF. The CDR3 coding sequence is TGTGCCAGCAGTTTGCGACAGGGTCCCGGGGAGCTGTTTTTT. The V call is TRBV12-3 or TRBV12-4, the J call TRBJ2-2, with 7 bases matching TRBD1. V shed 3 bases and J 6 bases; nucleotides not matched to a gene: 4. The CDR3 is made up of 14 amino acids.

This chain's CDR3 is CASSRVEPGQGGNTIYF. The DNA for the CDR3 is TGCGCCAGCAGTCGGGTTGAGCCGGGACAGGGAGGAAACACCATATATTTT. This chain uses TRBV5-1 with TRBJ1-3; 9 bases agree with TRBD1. CDR1 is SGHRS and CDR2 is YFSETQ in the germline V gene. The CDR3 length is 17 residues. V was clipped by 5 bases and J by 4 bases; unmatched bases: 13.

The count of this clonotype is one. The V and J genes are TRBV27 and TRBJ1-6; weak D call: TRBD1 (6 bases). Germline-derived CDR1 and CDR2 are MNHEY and SMNVEV (reference sequence). CDR3 length: 13 residues. V lost 9 bases, J lost 10 bases, and 16 bases lay in between. This chain's CDR3 is CASKFRGQSPLHF. As DNA, the CDR3 is TGTGCCAGTAAGTTTCGGGGACAATCACCCCTCCACTTT.

The rearrangement uses TRBV28 and TRBJ2-7, with a tentative D call TRBD1 (6 bases). V lost 6 bases to trimming and J lost 2 bases, with 14 bases between them. This CDR3 contains 14 residues. Germline CDR1 MDHEN, CDR2 SYDVKM. CDR3 nucleotides: TGTGCCAGCAGCCCCGGACAGCCACCCTACGAGCAGTACTTC. It translates to CASSPGQPPYEQYF. Using reference TRBV28 and TRBJ2-7 for the parts outside the CDR3, the full variable domain is DVKVTQSSRYLVKRTGEKVFLECVQDMDHENMFWYRQDPGLGLRLIYFSYDVKMKEKGDIPEGYSVSREKKERFSLILESASTNQTSMYLCASSPGQPPYEQYFGPGTRLTVT.

The chain has TRBV5-6 and TRBJ1-6, with TRBD1 identical over 8 bases. Germline V CDR1 and CDR2: SGHDT, YYEEEE. The CDR3 has 15 residues. The ends lost 4 bases at V and 9 bases at J; junction bases unmatched: 9. CDR3 residues: CASSRPGQEPSPLHF. The CDR3 nucleotides are TGTGCCAGCAGCAGACCGGGACAGGAACCTTCACCCCTCCACTTT.

The chain has TRBV9 and TRBJ2-1; tentative D call: TRBD2 (5 bases). This CDR3 comprises 17 residues. The V gene's germline CDR1 is SGDLS and CDR2 YYNGEE. The V end was cut by 3 bases, the J end by 0 bases, with 16 bases between. The CDR3 is CASSARAAASSYNEQFF. CDR3 sequence (DNA): TGTGCCAGCAGCGCCCGAGCGGCGGCCAGCTCCTACAATGAGCAGTTCTTC.